Presented here are 15 T cell receptor beta chains from one specimen sequenced in a study of OX40 agonist ivuxolimab in advanced cancers. The repertoire was sequenced with immunoSEQ multiplex PCR; TCRdb's copy has only in-frame clones and lacks some. The sample yields more than 70,000 clones, approximately 94% seen once. The material sequenced was CD4+ or CD8+ T cells sorted from blood, taken in a trial of the OX40 agonist ivuxolimab. The receptors shown here come from an adult with an advanced solid tumor such as melanoma, head and neck, liver or kidney cancer.

The rearrangement joins TRBV27 to TRBJ2-2; D gene uncertain. Germline CDR1 MNHEY, CDR2 SMNVEV (reference sequence). Trimming removed 3 bases from V and 5 bases from J, with 4 bases in between. The CDR3 extends over 12 amino acids. The DNA of the CDR3 is TGTGCCAGCAGTTTTGGAACCGGGGAGCTGTTTTTT. It translates to CASSFGTGELFF.

The J gene is TRBJ1-2, the V gene TRBV10-2; D is undetermined. Between the trimmed V and J ends, which lost 3 bases and 4 bases, there was a span of 6 bases. The germline CDR1 and CDR2 sequences are WSHSY and SAAADI. The CDR3 length is 12 residues. In DNA form, the CDR3 reads TGCGCCAGCAGTGACGAGGGCTATGGCTACACCTTC. Protein sequence: CASSDEGYGYTF.

This clone occurred once. The V gene is TRBV27, the J gene TRBJ2-3; 13 bases are shared with TRBD2. The germline V gene encodes CDR1 MNHEY and CDR2 SMNVEV (reference sequence). This CDR3 region has 15 residues. J gave up 6 bases and V 6 bases, and 6 bases lay outside the gene matches. CDR3 residues: CASSRTSGGGDTQYF. CDR3 DNA: TGTGCCAGCAGCCGGACTAGCGGGGGCGGGGATACGCAGTATTTT.

This chain uses TRBV4-3 with TRBJ1-5; D unclear. Trimming stripped 0 bases from V and 3 bases from J, with 9 bases between. Germline CDR1 and CDR2: LGHNA and YSLEER. The CDR3 has 15 residues. The CDR3 coding sequence is TGCGCCAGCAGCCAAGATAGCAGTTACAATCAGCCCCAGCATTTT. Its translation is CASSQDSSYNQPQHF.

The chain links TRBV7-9 to TRBJ2-7, with D unclear. The V and J ends lost 1 base and 4 bases respectively, with 5 bases between them. Per the germline V gene, CDR1 is SEHNR and CDR2 is FQNEAQ (reference sequence). The CDR3 length is 12 residues. CDR3 residues: CASSLGQYEQYF. DNA of the CDR3: TGTGCCAGCAGCTTAGGGCAGTACGAGCAGTACTTC.

V is TRBV27 and J is TRBJ2-3; D uncertain. V was cut by 7 bases and J by 4 bases, with 18 bases left in between. Per germline, CDR1 MNHEY and CDR2 SMNVEV (reference sequence). The CDR3 totals 15 residues. Here the CDR3 DNA reads TGTGCCAGCACCCGTCGCGGCAGAGCAGCAGATACGCAGTATTTT. Protein product: CASTRRGRAADTQYF.

This rearrangement joins TRBV7-9 to TRBJ2-7; D tentatively reads TRBD1 or TRBD2 (7 bases each). Germline V CDR1 and CDR2: SEHNR, FQNEAQ (reference sequence). The CDR3 covers 14 residues. V was clipped by 1 base and J by 4 bases, with 11 bases between them. This chain's CDR3 is CASSLDRGGYEQYF. CDR3 coding DNA: TGTGCCAGCAGCTTAGACAGGGGAGGGTACGAGCAGTACTTC.

This chain uses TRBV11-2 with TRBJ2-1, with 11 bases aligning to TRBD2. This CDR3 spans 16 amino acids. V was pared by 5 bases and J by 2 bases, with 5 bases of the junction left unmatched. Germline assignment: CDR1 SGHAT and CDR2 FQNNGV. The CDR3 DNA reads as TGTGCCAGCAGCGAACCGGGACTAGCGGCCTACAATGAGCAGTTCTTC. Translation gives CASSEPGLAAYNEQFF.

V usage is TRBV7-3 and J usage is TRBJ2-3; D call uncertain. The germline V gene encodes CDR1 SGHTA and CDR2 FQGTGA. The CDR3 is made up of 14 amino acids. V lost 5 bases to trimming and J lost 0 bases, with 9 bases between them. The chain's CDR3 is CASSPTGSTDTQYF. The CDR3 nucleotides are TGTGCCAGCAGCCCCACTGGCAGCACAGATACGCAGTATTTT.

The gene calls are TRBV5-6 and TRBJ2-1; 9 bases fit TRBD2. The CDR3 length is 15 residues. In germline, CDR1 is SGHDT, CDR2 YYEEEE. Unmatched junction bases numbered 6, after V lost 7 bases and J lost 1 base. CDR3 nucleotides: TGTGCCAGCTCGGCGGGGGGGCGGTCCTACAATGAGCAGTTCTTC. This encodes CASSAGGRSYNEQFF.

The chain has TRBV28 and TRBJ1-1; D is perhaps TRBD1 (6 bases). There are 15 residues in the CDR3. Germline assignment: CDR1 MDHEN and CDR2 SYDVKM. The V end lost 1 base, the J end lost 4 bases, and 13 bases lay between the germline ends. CDR3 sequence (DNA): TGTGCCAGCAGTTTATTTCGGGGGCTGGGCACTGAAGCTTTCTTT. Translating it yields CASSLFRGLGTEAFF.

The chain links TRBV5-8 to TRBJ2-4, with D possibly being TRBD1 or TRBD2 (6 bases each). Trimming cost V 4 bases and J 14 bases, with 16 bases left between them. CDR3 length: 12 amino acids. Germline V gives CDR1 SGHTS, CDR2 YDEGEE. The CDR3 loop is CASSPRGGGEYF. CDR3 DNA sequence: TGTGCCAGCAGCCCCCGAGGGGGAGGAGAGTACTTC.

V and J are TRBV9 and TRBJ2-7; weak D call: TRBD2 (5 bases). The germline gives CDR1 SGDLS, CDR2 YYNGEE. The CDR3 covers 13 residues. Trimming shortened V by 3 bases and J by 4 bases, and 11 bases separated the two germline ends. The CDR3 is CASSAGDRYEQYF. For the CDR3, the DNA is TGTGCCAGCAGCGCCGGGGATCGATACGAGCAGTACTTC.

This rearrangement joins TRBV28 to TRBJ2-4; D is unclear. The CDR3 loop spans 14 amino acids. Trimming stripped 3 bases from V and 12 bases from J, with 18 bases between. The germline V gene encodes CDR1 MDHEN and CDR2 SYDVKM. The CDR3 loop reads CASSLDISFPPQYF. The CDR3 DNA follows: TGTGCCAGCAGTTTGGATATCTCCTTCCCACCTCAGTACTTC.

The V gene is TRBV19, the J gene TRBJ2-7; 8 positions match TRBD1. The CDR3 sequence is 15 residues long. The V gene's germline CDR1 is LNHDA and CDR2 SQIVND (reference sequence). The ends lost 6 bases at V and 0 bases at J; junction bases unmatched: 7. For the CDR3, the DNA is TGTGCCAGTAGCCGGGACAGGAGGAGCTCCTACGAGCAGTACTTC. The encoded protein is CASSRDRRSSYEQYF.